These 30 T cell receptor beta chains were sequenced from one sample in a study of siplizumab effects on memory and regulatory T cells. Profiled with immunoSEQ multiplex PCR; TCRdb holds only in-frame clones, not every one. This table holds over 85,000 clones, 93% found once. Sequencing used CD8+ T cells sorted from blood. The receptors come from a human donor in good health.

This chain joins TRBV4-1 and TRBJ1-2, with 7 bases fitting TRBD1. The CDR3 spans 16 residues. V dropped 0 bases and J dropped 4; count of bases not matched to a gene: 8. The V gene's germline CDR1 is MGHRA and CDR2 YSYEKL. Here the CDR3 DNA reads TGCGCCAGCAGCCAAGAGGGGACACAGGGGACCTATGGCTACACCTTC. Translated, it gives CASSQEGTQGTYGYTF.

The chain has TRBV27 and TRBJ2-7; no definite D call. The CDR3 length is 13 residues. Germline lookup yields CDR1 MNHEY and CDR2 SMNVEV (reference sequence). Trimming stripped 5 bases from V and 0 bases from J, with 8 bases between. The CDR3 DNA follows: TGTGCCAGCAGTCCCGGCTTCTCCTACGAGCAGTACTTC. It encodes CASSPGFSYEQYF.

The J gene is TRBJ2-5, the V gene TRBV6-1; a possible D gene is TRBD2 (6 bases). The CDR3 covers 14 residues. V was trimmed by 7 bases and J by 4 bases, leaving 16 bases between them. The germline V gene encodes CDR1 MNHNS and CDR2 SASEGT. The CDR3 loop is CASTNQGGRETQYF. The DNA for the CDR3 is TGTGCCAGCACTAACCAAGGAGGGCGAGAGACCCAGTACTTC.

V is TRBV11-2 and J is TRBJ2-7; D possibly corresponds to TRBD2 (6 bases). Trimming pared 8 bases from V and 6 bases from J, leaving 11 bases between. CDR1 and CDR2 from the germline V gene are SGHAT and FQNNGV. The length of the CDR3 is 11 residues. The CDR3 loop is CASGDFFEQYF. The CDR3 region has the DNA TGTGCCAGCGGGGACTTTTTCGAGCAGTACTTC.

The chain employs TRBV5-6 and TRBJ1-2; D call uncertain. The CDR3 sequence is 12 residues long. Trimming shortened V by 5 bases and J by 2 bases, and 7 bases separated the two germline ends. The germline V gene has CDR1 SGHDT and CDR2 YYEEEE. The CDR3 sequence is CASSEQNYGYTF. The DNA of the CDR3 is TGTGCCAGCAGTGAACAAAACTATGGCTACACCTTC.

The chain joins TRBV28 to TRBJ2-7, with D perhaps TRBD1 (6 bases). The V gene lost 5 bases and the J gene lost 0 bases, with 11 bases spanning the gap. There are 14 residues in the CDR3. Germline-derived CDR1 and CDR2 are MDHEN and SYDVKM. The CDR3 DNA reads TGTGCCAGCAGTCCCCACAGGGACTCCTACGAGCAGTACTTC. Translated: CASSPHRDSYEQYF.

The chain recombines TRBV27 with TRBJ2-7; 10 nucleotides line up with TRBD1. Germline trimming cut 4 bases from V and 5 bases from J; bases unmatched to any gene: 8. The germline CDR1 and CDR2 sequences are MNHEY and SMNVEV (reference sequence). This CDR3 has 15 amino acids. CDR3: CASSSPGQGMNEQYF. The CDR3 DNA is TGTGCCAGCAGTTCCCCGGGACAGGGGATGAACGAGCAGTACTTC.

In its sample, this clone was seen a few times. This sequence joins TRBV10-3 and TRBJ1-2, with a possible D match to TRBD1 (6 bases). V gave up 7 bases and J gave up 8 bases, with 11 bases separating them. Germline V gene sequence: CDR1 ENHRY, CDR2 SYGVKD. The CDR3 has 11 residues. The CDR3 sequence is CAIMQGQGYTF. The CDR3, as DNA: TGTGCCATCATGCAGGGGCAGGGCTACACCTTC.

The CDR3 region has the DNA TGTGCCAGCAGCTTGTCCCTAGCGGGGGTCAATGAGCAGTTCTTC. Translation gives CASSLSLAGVNEQFF. V usage is TRBV5-4 and J usage is TRBJ2-1; 10 nucleotides agree with TRBD2. The CDR3 is made up of 15 amino acids. V lost 1 base to trimming and J lost 6 bases; unmatched junction nucleotides: 4. The germline CDR1 and CDR2 sequences are SGHNT and YYREEE (reference sequence).

A word on this clone: One end of the junction does not line up with germline, which may come from a read error. The J gene is TRBJ2-3, the V gene TRBV7-7, with 11 bases fitting TRBD2. CDR1 and CDR2 from the germline V gene are SSHAT and FNYEAQ (reference sequence). The CDR3 runs 15 residues. The CDR3 here is CASSLVAGGPDTQYF. In nucleotides, the CDR3 is TGTGCTAGCAGCTTAGTAGCGGGAGGGCCAGATACGCAGTATTTT. Based on the CDR3 plus reference TRBV7-7 and TRBJ2-3, the full variable domain is GAGVSQSPRYKVTKRGQDVTLRCDPISSHATLYWYQQALGQGPEFLTYFNYEAQPDKSGLPSDRFSAERPEGSISTLTIQRTEQRDSAMYRCASSLVAGGPDTQYFGPGTRLTVL.

This clone was observed a single time. The chain recombines TRBV27 with TRBJ2-7; TRBD1 matches at 8 bases. Germline lookup yields CDR1 MNHEY and CDR2 SMNVEV (reference sequence). The CDR3 length is 16 residues. Trimming took 2 bases from V and 2 from J; bases not matched to a gene: 8. CDR3 sequence (DNA): TGTGCCAGCAGTTTAATTTCGGGACAGGCGGCCTACGAGCAGTACTTC. Its translation is CASSLISGQAAYEQYF.

This clone occurred once. The rearrangement joins TRBV5-6 to TRBJ2-3, with TRBD1 as a possible D gene (6 bases). The CDR3 is 14 amino acids. The germline V and J ends were trimmed by 3 bases and 0 bases, with 8 bases remaining between them. Per the germline V gene, CDR1 is SGHDT and CDR2 is YYEEEE. The CDR3, as DNA: TGTGCCAGCAGCTCGGGACACAGCACAGATACGCAGTATTTT. Translation gives CASSSGHSTDTQYF.

The J gene is TRBJ2-3, the V gene TRBV4-2; 14 positions agree with TRBD2. The CDR3 runs 16 residues. Germline CDR1 LGHNA, CDR2 YNFKEQ. The V gene end was trimmed by 0 bases and the J gene end by 5 bases; junction bases not matched to a gene: 1. The CDR3 region is CASSQETSGRGDTQYF. Written as DNA, the CDR3 is TGTGCCAGCAGCCAAGAGACTAGCGGGAGGGGAGATACGCAGTATTTT.

The chain links TRBV27 to TRBJ2-3; 12 bases agree with TRBD2. This CDR3 has 16 residues. Losses at the gene ends were 5 bases for V and 4 bases for J; bases not matched to a gene: 7. Per the germline V gene, CDR1 is MNHEY and CDR2 is SMNVEV (reference sequence). As DNA, the CDR3 is TGTGCCAGCAGTACCAGGACTAGCGGGGAGGCAGATACGCAGTATTTT. Translated, it gives CASSTRTSGEADTQYF.

The chain is built from TRBV7-2 and TRBJ1-6; a weak D match, TRBD1 (6 bases). The CDR3 length is 17 residues. Trimming took 1 base from V and 10 from J, leaving 20 bases between them. Per germline, CDR1 SGHTA and CDR2 FQGNSA. The DNA for the CDR3 is TGTGCCAGCAGCTTAGAGGAGGTTCGGCAGGGGTGGTCACCCCTCCACTTT. Protein sequence: CASSLEEVRQGWSPLHF.

The chain combines TRBV27 with TRBJ2-7, with a tentative D call TRBD1 (5 bases). This CDR3 contains 14 residues. V was clipped by 6 bases and J by 7 bases, with 19 bases between them. Germline CDR1 reads MNHEY; CDR2 reads SMNVEV (reference sequence). CDR3 coding DNA: TGTGCCAGCAGACGATACGACGGCCAGGGAGAGCAGTACTTC. Translation gives CASRRYDGQGEQYF.

The chain uses TRBV7-8 and TRBJ1-2; D gene ambiguous. Germline V gene lookup returns CDR1 SGHVS and CDR2 FQNEAQ. V lost 5 bases to trimming and J lost 0 bases, with 10 bases between them. The CDR3 consists of 14 residues. The CDR3 DNA reads TGTGCCAGCAGCCCAAGTCGTACTAACTATGGCTACACCTTC. Residues: CASSPSRTNYGYTF.

The CDR3 DNA reads as TGTGCCAGCAGCTACAAGAAACCAGGGATGAGGAATGAAAAACTGTTTTTT. It yields the protein CASSYKKPGMRNEKLFF. The chain couples TRBV21-1 to TRBJ1-4; TRBD1, the table's D call, lacks a check against the DNA. TRBV21-1 is termed a pseudogene. The CDR3 consists of 17 residues.

This clone showed up just once. V usage is TRBV6-5 and J usage is TRBJ2-1; TRBD1 matches at 8 bases. The germline gives CDR1 MNHEY, CDR2 SVGAGI. With 6 bases clipped from V and 5 bases from J, the junction kept 9 bases outside the gene matches. The CDR3 is made up of 15 amino acids. CDR3 residues: CASSRPQTGDNEQFF. The DNA for the CDR3 is TGTGCCAGCAGCCGCCCTCAGACAGGGGACAATGAGCAGTTCTTC.

The rearrangement links TRBV11-3 to TRBJ2-7; 13 bases agree with TRBD2. This CDR3 has 16 residues. Trimming took 3 bases from V and 3 from J; bases not matched to a gene: 5. Germline values: CDR1 SGHNT, CDR2 YENEEA. CDR3 nucleotides: TGTGCCAGCAGCTTCCGGACTAGCGGGAGAAACTACGAGCAGTACTTC. It is translated as CASSFRTSGRNYEQYF.

CDR3 sequence (DNA): TGTGCCAGCAGTTTAACAGGGGTTAGGTACGAGCAGTACTTC. Protein: CASSLTGVRYEQYF. J is TRBJ2-7 and V is TRBV6-1; 7 bases are shared with TRBD1. Germline values: CDR1 MNHNS, CDR2 SASEGT. The length of the CDR3 is 14 residues. J gave up 4 bases and V 5 bases, and 8 bases lay outside the gene matches.

CDR3 sequence: CASSISGTGGAVGELFF. CDR3 bases: TGTGCCAGTAGTATCTCCGGGACAGGGGGCGCCGTCGGGGAGCTGTTTTTT. This chain links TRBV19 with TRBJ2-2, with 12 bases that match TRBD1. CDR3 length: 17 amino acids. Germline CDR1 and CDR2: LNHDA and SQIVND (reference sequence). V lost 3 bases and J lost 7; bases outside the gene matches: 9. Complete variable domain (other parts from reference TRBV19 and TRBJ2-2): DGGITQSPKYLFRKEGQNVTLSCEQNLNHDAMYWYRQDPGQGLRLIYYSQIVNDFQKGDIAEGYSVSREKKESFPLTVTSAQKNPTAFYLCASSISGTGGAVGELFFGEGSRLTVL.

The chain has TRBV27 and TRBJ1-5; tentatively, D is TRBD1 (6 bases). The germline gives CDR1 MNHEY, CDR2 SMNVEV (reference sequence). V was pared by 5 bases and J by 4 bases, with 21 bases between. This CDR3 comprises 17 residues. The CDR3 loop is CASSPILEGGGNQPQHF. CDR3 DNA: TGTGCCAGCAGTCCCATCCTAGAGGGGGGGGGAAATCAGCCCCAGCATTTT.

The rearrangement uses TRBV25-1 and TRBJ1-2; tentative D call: TRBD1 (5 bases). V shed 4 bases and J shed 2 bases, with 14 bases lying between them. The CDR3 length is 15 residues. Germline CDR1 MGHDK, CDR2 SYGVNS. CDR3 sequence (DNA): TGTGCCAGCAGTGGTTCCGGGACCGAAAACTATGGCTACACCTTC. The encoded protein is CASSGSGTENYGYTF.

This sequence joins TRBV30 and TRBJ1-1; D gene uncertain. Germline CDR1 reads GTSNPN; CDR2 reads SVGIG (reference sequence). The CDR3 has 13 residues. V was trimmed by 2 bases and J by 5 bases, leaving 12 bases between them. DNA for the CDR3: TGTGCCTGGAGTTGGGGAGGTGAGACTGAAGCTTTCTTT. This sequence encodes CAWSWGGETEAFF.

V usage is TRBV7-8 and J usage is TRBJ2-7; D is uncertain. V was cut by 6 bases and J by 6 bases, with 12 bases left in between. The CDR3 is made up of 12 amino acids. Germline assignment: CDR1 SGHVS and CDR2 FQNEAQ. The DNA for the CDR3 is TGTGCCAGCAGTCCCCCAACCGTCGAGCAGTACTTC. Translation gives CASSPPTVEQYF. Variable domain in full (rest from reference TRBV7-8 and TRBJ2-7): GAGVSQSPRYKVAKRGQDVALRCDPISGHVSLFWYQQALGQGPEFLTYFQNEAQLDKSGLPSDRFFAERPEGSVSTLKIQRTQQEDSAVYLCASSPPTVEQYFGPGTRLTVT.

V usage is TRBV4-1 and J usage is TRBJ2-7, with 13 bases lining up with TRBD2. Trimming took 3 bases from V and 4 from J; bases not matched to a gene: 3. In germline, CDR1 is MGHRA, CDR2 YSYEKL. CDR3 length: 15 amino acids. The CDR3 protein is CASSHPTSGRYEQYF. The CDR3 DNA sequence: TGCGCCAGCAGCCACCCGACTAGCGGGAGGTACGAGCAGTACTTC.

The chain has TRBV6-5 and TRBJ2-7, with no clear D. Germline loops: CDR1 MNHEY, CDR2 SVGAGI. CDR3 length equals 15 residues. V lost 0 bases to trimming and J lost 0 bases, with 9 bases between them. The CDR3 coding sequence is TGTGCCAGCAGTTACTCCGCGGATAGCTCCTACGAGCAGTACTTC. It encodes CASSYSADSSYEQYF.

V gene TRBV4-1 combines with J gene TRBJ2-3; D is undetermined. The CDR3 has 13 residues. V shed 0 bases and J shed 4 bases, with 5 bases lying between them. CDR1 is MGHRA, CDR2 YSYEKL, per germline. The CDR3 protein is CASSQELPDTQYF. Here the CDR3 DNA reads TGCGCCAGCAGCCAAGAGCTGCCAGATACGCAGTATTTT.

The V call is TRBV19, the J call TRBJ1-1, with D possibly being TRBD1 (5 bases). The V gene's germline CDR1 is LNHDA and CDR2 SQIVND (reference sequence). V was pared by 0 bases and J by 6 bases, with 11 bases between. This CDR3 region has 14 residues. CDR3 loop: CASSIDDLTAEAFF. The CDR3 DNA reads as TGTGCCAGTAGTATAGATGATTTGACAGCTGAAGCTTTCTTT.